A single T cell receptor (beta chain) is shown here with its context. As yet, its antigen is unknown. The sample belongs to a study of early T cells in non-severe SARS-CoV-2 infection. Study context: Sequencing targeted bulk RNA from unsorted whole blood, leaving chains unpaired.

Looked up from germline, CDR1 is MRHNA and CDR2 is SNTAGT. Trimming left V 5 bases short and J 0 bases short, with 14 bases between. The CDR3 has 15 amino acids. Individual cDNA molecules were tagged with unique molecular identifiers, the study reported. TCRdb used MiXCR to reprocess the 5' RACE reads, holding one entry per CDR3 protein. The sample consists of around 83,000 distinct CDR3 sequences, 8% to 13% of them appearing once. Study-wide results and limits: Reliance on VDJdb matching favored anti-spike CD8 responses; private and CD4 specificities were missed.

The clonotype originates from an adult who was a healthcare worker with PCR-confirmed SARS-CoV-2 infection or an uninfected control (not recorded which). This chain connects TRBV6-4 to TRBJ2-7; D gene uncertain. The specimen was whole blood, collected at baseline. The DNA of the CDR3 is TGTGCCAGCAGTCTGGGCAAACGGAGCTCCTACGAGCAGTACTTC. Translated, it gives CASSLGKRSSYEQYF.